This TCR beta chain was captured in a study of blood T cells in healthy people across ages. Through a sample-barcoded 5' primer and a J-beta primer mix, a second PCR was run for roughly 7 to 12 cycles. TCRdb analysed the 5' RACE reads with MiXCR anew, one entry per CDR3 protein. The repertoire holds 750,000 to 1,000,000 distinct CDR3 sequences, with roughly 29% as singletons. The V gene's germline CDR1 is SGDLS and CDR2 YYNGEE. The CDR3 has 15 amino acids. Trimming stripped 2 bases from V and 5 bases from J, with 16 bases between. These data were likewise used in another study, on T cells of mothers and their children.

The receptor was isolated from a woman in her 40s in good health. Sequencing was carried out using blood. The J gene is TRBJ1-2, the V gene TRBV9, with D maybe TRBD1 (6 bases). The DNA of the CDR3 is TGTGCCAGCAGCGTGGGGGGAGGACAGCCTTATGGCTACACCTTC. Translated: CASSVGGGQPYGYTF.